Listed here are 23 T cell receptor beta chains from one sample, sequenced in a study of blood T cell repertoires in COVID-19. Data came from immunoSEQ multiplex PCR; TCRdb stores just in-frame clones and leaves some out. Here the sample spans 90,000 to 120,000 clones, just under 95% being singletons. Material for sequencing was peripheral blood. The receptors shown here come from a man aged 65-85 years with acute or convalescent COVID-19.

The chain employs TRBV19 and TRBJ1-2; 7 nucleotides align to TRBD1. This CDR3 is built from 14 residues. J gave up 4 bases and V 3 bases, and 5 bases lay outside the gene matches. The germline V gene encodes CDR1 LNHDA and CDR2 SQIVND (reference sequence). CDR3 protein: CASSITGTAYGYTF. For the CDR3, the DNA is TGTGCCAGTAGTATCACCGGGACAGCCTATGGCTACACCTTC.

The J gene is TRBJ1-2, the V gene TRBV2; D might be TRBD1 (6 bases). This CDR3 is built from 14 residues. Germline V gene lookup returns CDR1 SNHLY and CDR2 FYNNEI. Trimming removed 3 bases at V and 6 bases at J, with 14 bases between. The CDR3 loop reads CASSEQGGGDGYTF. Written as DNA, the CDR3 is TGTGCCAGCAGTGAGCAGGGTGGGGGCGATGGCTACACCTTC. The full variable domain, its missing parts supplied by reference TRBV2 and TRBJ1-2, is EPEVTQTPSHQVTQMGQEVILRCVPISNHLYFYWYRQILGQKVEFLVSFYNNEISEKSEIFDDQFSVERPDGSNFTLKIRSTKLEDSAMYFCASSEQGGGDGYTFGSGTRLTVV.

This clone was seen only once. The chain employs TRBV19 and TRBJ2-3, with D unresolved. V lost 0 bases and J lost 4, with 11 bases in between. CDR3 length equals 15 residues. The germline V gene encodes CDR1 LNHDA and CDR2 SQIVND (reference sequence). CDR3 region: CASSIELLGADTQYF. CDR3 in DNA: TGTGCCAGTAGTATAGAACTTTTGGGCGCAGATACGCAGTATTTT.

V gene TRBV5-4 combines with J gene TRBJ2-7; 7 positions agree with TRBD2. CDR3 size: 14 residues. CDR1 is SGHNT, CDR2 YYREEE, per germline (reference sequence). With 2 bases clipped from V and 6 bases from J, the junction kept 8 bases outside the gene matches. The CDR3 DNA sequence: TGTGCCAGCAGCTTCGGGACTACTTTCGGCGAGCAGTACTTC. Protein sequence: CASSFGTTFGEQYF.

The rearrangement joins TRBV5-1 to TRBJ2-3, with D possibly being TRBD2 (7 bases). CDR3 length equals 15 residues. Trimming stripped 4 bases from V and 1 base from J, with 13 bases between. Germline V CDR1 and CDR2: SGHRS, YFSETQ. The CDR3 region is CASSPGRGGTDTQYF. CDR3 nucleotide sequence: TGCGCCAGCAGCCCTGGGAGGGGGGGCACAGATACGCAGTATTTT.

V and J are TRBV6-5 and TRBJ1-2; TRBD1 is a possible D gene (5 bases). The germline gives CDR1 MNHEY, CDR2 SVGAGI. Trimming removed 6 bases at V and 7 bases at J, with 12 bases between. CDR3 length: 12 amino acids. CDR3 region: CASSRGEGGYTF. The CDR3 DNA reads as TGTGCCAGCAGCCGGGGGGAAGGTGGCTACACCTTC.

This clone was seen just once. The V call is TRBV6-5, the J call TRBJ1-3; 8 bases line up with TRBD1. The V gene's germline CDR1 is MNHEY and CDR2 SVGAGI. V shed 6 bases, J shed 6 bases, and the junction held 7 bases outside the gene matches. The CDR3 has 14 amino acids. The DNA of the CDR3 is TGTGCCAGCAGCCGAGACAGGGGAGAAAACACCATATATTTT. Protein sequence: CASSRDRGENTIYF.

The chain combines TRBV5-5 with TRBJ2-7, with a tentative D call TRBD1 (6 bases). Germline CDR1 is SGHKS and CDR2 is YYEKEE (reference sequence). With 2 bases removed from V and 0 bases from J, the gap between germline ends came to 12 bases. The CDR3 sequence is 15 residues long. The CDR3 reads CASSLHRDSSYEQYF. The CDR3 coding sequence is TGTGCCAGCAGCTTACACAGGGATAGCTCCTACGAGCAGTACTTC.

This rearrangement joins TRBV27 to TRBJ2-7; the D gene is possibly TRBD2 (6 bases). The germline V and J ends were trimmed by 6 bases and 0 bases, with 12 bases remaining between them. The CDR3 has 14 residues. CDR1 and CDR2 (germline): MNHEY, SMNVEV (reference sequence). The CDR3 sequence: CASREAGSSYEQYF. The CDR3 DNA sequence: TGTGCCAGCAGAGAAGCGGGTAGCTCCTACGAGCAGTACTTC.

This rearrangement joins TRBV7-8 to TRBJ1-2, with a possible D match to TRBD1 (6 bases). Germline lookup yields CDR1 SGHVS and CDR2 FQNEAQ. This CDR3 spans 13 amino acids. Trimming took 5 bases from V and 8 from J, leaving 15 bases between them. CDR3: CASSTRGGGGYTF. CDR3 nucleotides: TGTGCCAGCAGCACCCGCGGGGGGGGCGGCTACACCTTC.

The chain employs TRBV6-2 or TRBV6-3 and TRBJ1-1, with 7 bases fitting TRBD1. V shed 5 bases, J shed 4 bases, and the junction held 16 bases outside the gene matches. CDR1 is MNHEY and CDR2 is SVGEGT in the germline V gene. The CDR3 sequence is 17 residues long. The CDR3 is CASSTLRRRQGGTEAFF. CDR3 nucleotide sequence: TGTGCCAGCAGTACCTTACGTAGAAGACAGGGAGGCACTGAAGCTTTCTTT.

The chain couples TRBV6-5 to TRBJ1-5; tentatively, D is TRBD1 (5 bases). The CDR3 is 14 residues long. Germline lookup yields CDR1 MNHEY and CDR2 SVGAGI. V dropped 0 bases and J dropped 7 bases, with 10 bases sitting between them. The CDR3 reads CASSYSRRGQPQHF. For the CDR3, the DNA is TGTGCCAGCAGTTACTCGAGGAGGGGACAGCCCCAGCATTTT.

CDR3 region: CASRRLAGDYNEQFF. The CDR3, as DNA: TGTGCCAGCCGCCGACTAGCGGGGGATTACAATGAGCAGTTCTTC. The chain couples TRBV6-5 to TRBJ2-1; 12 bases map to TRBD2. The ends lost 8 bases at V and 4 bases at J; junction bases unmatched: 6. In germline, CDR1 is MNHEY, CDR2 SVGAGI. The CDR3 totals 15 residues.

This chain connects TRBV6-5 to TRBJ1-2; a possible D gene is TRBD1 (5 bases). The CDR3 sequence is 11 residues long. The ends were cut back, 2 bases at V and 14 bases at J, with 12 bases in the middle. Germline V lookup: CDR1 MNHEY, CDR2 SVGAGI. The CDR3 nucleotides read TGTGCCAGCAGTTACAGGGGCGGCCTGACCTTC. The encoded protein is CASSYRGGLTF.

V and J are TRBV4-2 and TRBJ2-7; 9 positions agree with TRBD1. Germline CDR1 reads LGHNA; CDR2 reads YNFKEQ. With V trimmed by 3 bases and J by 0 bases, 3 bases remained unmatched. The CDR3 runs to 15 residues. CDR3 nucleotide sequence: TGTGCCAGCAGCCACCTGGGACAGGGCTCCTACGAGCAGTACTTC. Translation: CASSHLGQGSYEQYF.

V is TRBV15 and J is TRBJ2-1; 8 nucleotides match TRBD2. Trimming cost V 0 bases and J 0 bases; bases outside gene matches: 19. Germline lookup yields CDR1 LNHNV and CDR2 YYDKDF (reference sequence). This CDR3 comprises 22 residues. In DNA, the CDR3 is TGTGCCACCAGCAGAGAAGGGAACAGCAACCGACTAGCGCACACCTCCTACAATGAGCAGTTCTTC. Amino acid sequence: CATSREGNSNRLAHTSYNEQFF.

This clone was seen a single time. The genes are TRBV6-6 and TRBJ1-1; D may be TRBD1 (6 bases). Germline CDR1 reads MNHNY; CDR2 reads SVGAGI (reference sequence). The V end lost 3 bases, the J end lost 9 bases, and 8 bases lay between the germline ends. This CDR3 region has 11 residues. As DNA, the CDR3 is TGTGCCAGCAGTTATGACAGGCAAGCTTTCTTT. Its protein is CASSYDRQAFF.

The V call is TRBV29-1, the J call TRBJ2-5, with D possibly being TRBD2 (6 bases). With 6 bases removed from V and 4 bases from J, the gap between germline ends came to 15 bases. The CDR3 contains 13 residues. Germline CDR1 reads SQVTM; CDR2 reads ANQGSEA. The DNA for the CDR3 is TGCAGCGTCAACCGGGGAGGAGGAGAGACCCAGTACTTC. It encodes CSVNRGGGETQYF.

The chain's CDR3 is CASSLHQGTETQYF. CDR3 bases: TGCGCCAGCAGCTTACACCAGGGGACAGAGACCCAGTACTTC. This chain links TRBV5-1 with TRBJ2-5; TRBD1 might be the D (6 bases). The CDR3 has 14 residues. Germline CDR1 reads SGHRS; CDR2 reads YFSETQ. Trimming pared 2 bases from V and 4 bases from J, leaving 12 bases between.

The chain recombines TRBV12-3 or TRBV12-4 with TRBJ1-1, with D possibly matching TRBD1 (6 bases). This CDR3 is 13 amino acids long. V shed 7 bases and J shed 0 bases, with 9 bases lying between them. CDR3 loop: CASTGTMNTEAFF. The DNA for the CDR3 is TGTGCCAGCACCGGGACAATGAACACTGAAGCTTTCTTT.

The chain is built from TRBV4-1 and TRBJ1-2; possibly TRBD1 for D (5 bases). V was shortened by 0 bases and J by 7 bases, with 6 bases between the two germline ends. From germline, CDR1 is MGHRA and CDR2 YSYEKL. The CDR3 covers 12 residues. The CDR3 nucleotides read TGCGCCAGCAGCCAAGATCAGGGTGGCTACACCTTC. It specifies CASSQDQGGYTF.

The chain links TRBV6-5 to TRBJ1-4, with a tentative D call TRBD1 (6 bases). From germline, CDR1 is MNHEY and CDR2 SVGAGI. V was trimmed by 4 bases and J by 14 bases, leaving 20 bases between them. The CDR3 is made up of 14 amino acids. The CDR3 is CASSSRQEEVLLFF. CDR3 nucleotide sequence: TGTGCCAGCAGTTCCCGACAGGAGGAAGTTTTGCTGTTTTTT.

This clone was seen once. The V gene is TRBV24-1, the J gene TRBJ1-2, with 7 bases that match TRBD1. The V gene end was trimmed by 2 bases and the J gene end by 9 bases; junction bases not matched to a gene: 8. The germline CDR1 and CDR2 sequences are KGHDR and SFDVKD. The CDR3 consists of 14 residues. The CDR3 DNA reads TGTGCCACCAGTGATTCCGGGACAGTGGCCCGCTACACCTTC. Translated, it gives CATSDSGTVARYTF.